Below, 5 T cell receptor beta chains from the same sample are listed, as sequenced in a study of OX40 agonist ivuxolimab in advanced cancers. TCRdb keeps only in-frame clones here, not all; method: immunoSEQ multiplex PCR. The top ten clones hold more than 9.5% of a sample with around 70,000 clones, 85% to 90% of them seen once. The sample consisted of CD4+ or CD8+ T cells sorted from blood, taken in a trial of the OX40 agonist ivuxolimab. The receptors derive from an adult with an advanced solid tumor such as melanoma, head and neck, liver or kidney cancer.

The V and J genes are TRBV5-1 and TRBJ2-5; 16 nucleotides agree with TRBD2. Germline CDR1 and CDR2: SGHRS and YFSETQ. V was pared by 0 bases and J by 2 bases, with 4 bases of the junction left unmatched. CDR3 size: 18 residues. CDR3 region: CASSLAGTSGGGQETQYF. CDR3 nucleotide sequence: TGCGCCAGCAGCTTGGCCGGGACTAGCGGGGGGGGTCAAGAGACCCAGTACTTC.

The rearrangement joins TRBV5-5 to TRBJ1-1; D is perhaps TRBD1 (5 bases). The CDR3 covers 20 residues. CDR1 is SGHKS and CDR2 is YYEKEE in the germline V gene (reference sequence). V was trimmed by 4 bases and J by 4 bases, leaving 32 bases between them. DNA for the CDR3: TGTGCCAGCAGCGAGTTCAGGGCAGGCCTAGGTAATGTGGGAGGCACTGAAGCTTTCTTT. Its translation is CASSEFRAGLGNVGGTEAFF.

The V and J genes are TRBV4-2 and TRBJ2-5; 12 nucleotides line up with TRBD2. The J segment lost 1 base and the V segment lost 1 base, leaving 1 base of the junction unmatched. This CDR3 region has 16 residues. The germline V gene encodes CDR1 LGHNA and CDR2 YNFKEQ. CDR3 sequence: CASSQVTSGGQETQYF. Written as DNA, the CDR3 is TGTGCCAGCAGCCAAGTGACTAGCGGGGGCCAAGAGACCCAGTACTTC.

V gene TRBV6-6 combines with J gene TRBJ2-7; D not certain. The CDR3 has 14 residues. V lost 6 bases to trimming and J lost 0 bases, with 12 bases between them. Germline CDR1 MNHNY, CDR2 SVGAGI (reference sequence). CDR3 nucleotides: TGTGCCAGCAGCTACACGCGACACTCCTACGAGCAGTACTTC. Translated: CASSYTRHSYEQYF.

The rearrangement links TRBV6-6 to TRBJ2-7, with TRBD1 identical over 7 bases. From germline, CDR1 is MNHNY and CDR2 SVGAGI (reference sequence). The CDR3 is 14 amino acids. With 7 bases clipped from V and 2 bases from J, the junction kept 8 bases outside the gene matches. CDR3 in DNA: TGTGCCAGCAAGGGGGCAGCGGTAACCTACGAGCAGTACTTC. It translates to CASKGAAVTYEQYF.